This T cell receptor beta chain emerged from a study of T cells after yellow fever vaccination. In regard to this clonotype: Without the conserved terminal phenylalanine or tryptophan, this CDR3 likely stems from a read error.

Each CDR3 protein is one row after TCRdb ran MiXCR on the 5' RACE reads. The data contain some 560,000 distinct CDR3 sequences, roughly 19% of them singletons. In germline, CDR1 is PRHDT, CDR2 FYEKMQ (reference sequence). V was shortened by 5 bases and J by 8 bases, with 21 bases between the two germline ends. The CDR3 has 16 amino acids. The starting material was PBMCs, obtained 15 days after the yellow fever booster vaccination. This clonotype was sampled from a man under 40 who received the YFV17D yellow fever vaccine. The chain joins TRBV13 to TRBJ1-4, with a possible D match to TRBD1 (5 bases). The CDR3 nucleotides read TGTGCCAGCAGCATACGGACGTGGGGCGGGGTGGAAAAACTGTTTTCT. As protein: CASSIRTWGGVEKLFS.